This T cell receptor beta chain came from a study of CD8 T cell repertoires and HIV-1 epitope variants. Overall study results and limits: A handful of clonotypes recognized Nef KF9, one HW9, none TAALDMSHF.

CDR1 and CDR2 (germline): ENHRY, SYGVKD. This CDR3 spans 16 amino acids. Trimming at V came to 8 bases and at J to 0 bases, leaving 7 bases not matched to a gene. As regards this clone: No antigen is known for it.

On the immunoSEQ platform, TCR beta CDR3s were sequenced at survey depth. Sequencing used immunoSEQ multiplex PCR; TCRdb keeps in-frame clones, though not all of them. The sample carries under 6,000 clones, 66% recorded once. What was sequenced was cultured CD8+ T cells derived from PBMCs. This sequence joins TRBV10-3 and TRBJ2-6; 7 bases are shared with TRBD1. The receptor was derived from a male donor with HIV. The CDR3, as DNA: TGTGCCATCTTCGGGACAGACAGCTCTGGGGCCAACGTCCTGACTTTC. Translation gives CAIFGTDSSGANVLTF.